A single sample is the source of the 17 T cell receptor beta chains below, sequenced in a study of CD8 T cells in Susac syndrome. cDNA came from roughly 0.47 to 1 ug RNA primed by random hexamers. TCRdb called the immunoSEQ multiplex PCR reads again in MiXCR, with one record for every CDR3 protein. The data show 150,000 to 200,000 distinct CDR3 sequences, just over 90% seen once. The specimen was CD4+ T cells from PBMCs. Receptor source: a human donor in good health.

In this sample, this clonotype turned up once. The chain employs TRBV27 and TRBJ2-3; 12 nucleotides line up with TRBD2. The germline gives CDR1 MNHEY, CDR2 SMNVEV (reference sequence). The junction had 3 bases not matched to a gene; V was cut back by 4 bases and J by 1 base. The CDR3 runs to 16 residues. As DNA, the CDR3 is TGTGCCAGCAGTTCCCCTAGCGGGGGGGGCACAGATACGCAGTATTTT. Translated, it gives CASSSPSGGGTDTQYF.

In DNA, the CDR3 is TGTGCCAGCAGTTTGGGGCAGGGGGTATTGGATACGCAGTATTTT. Translation gives CASSLGQGVLDTQYF. The V and J genes are TRBV12-3 or TRBV12-4 and TRBJ2-3; TRBD1 agrees at 7 bases. The CDR3 runs to 15 residues. Germline trimming cut 3 bases from V and 6 bases from J; bases unmatched to any gene: 9.

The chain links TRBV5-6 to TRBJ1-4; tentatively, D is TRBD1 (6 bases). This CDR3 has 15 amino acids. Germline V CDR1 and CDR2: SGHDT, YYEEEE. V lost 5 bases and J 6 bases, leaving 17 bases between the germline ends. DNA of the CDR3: TGTGCCAGCAGTCGCAGGACAGCGGGGGATGAAAAACTGTTTTTT. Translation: CASSRRTAGDEKLFF.

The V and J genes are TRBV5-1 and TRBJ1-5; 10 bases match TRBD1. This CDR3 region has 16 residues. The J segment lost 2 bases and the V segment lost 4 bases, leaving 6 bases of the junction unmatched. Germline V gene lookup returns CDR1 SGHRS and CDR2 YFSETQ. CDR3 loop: CASSPGQGGRNQPQHF. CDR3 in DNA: TGCGCCAGCAGCCCAGGACAGGGGGGACGCAATCAGCCCCAGCATTTT.

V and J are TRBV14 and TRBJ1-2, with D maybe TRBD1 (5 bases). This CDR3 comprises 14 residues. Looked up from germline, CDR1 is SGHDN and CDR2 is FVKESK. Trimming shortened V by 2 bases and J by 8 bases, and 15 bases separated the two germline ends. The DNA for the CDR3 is TGTGCCAGCAGCCAAATGACCGGGACTTCGGGCTACACCTTC. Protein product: CASSQMTGTSGYTF.

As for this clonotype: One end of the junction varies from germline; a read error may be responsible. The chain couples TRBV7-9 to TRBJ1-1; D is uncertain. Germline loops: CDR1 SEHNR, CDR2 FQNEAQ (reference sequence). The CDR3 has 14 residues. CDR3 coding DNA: TGTGCCAGCAGCTCGGCCATCTTGAACGCTGAAGCTTTCTTT. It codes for CASSSAILNAEAFF.

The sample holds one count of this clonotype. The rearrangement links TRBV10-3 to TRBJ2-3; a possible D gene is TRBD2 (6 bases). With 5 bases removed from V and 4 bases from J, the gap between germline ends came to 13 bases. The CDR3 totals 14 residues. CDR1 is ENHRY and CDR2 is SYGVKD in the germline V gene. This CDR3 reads CAISPGLGPDTQYF. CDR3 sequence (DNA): TGTGCCATCAGTCCGGGACTGGGCCCAGATACGCAGTATTTT.

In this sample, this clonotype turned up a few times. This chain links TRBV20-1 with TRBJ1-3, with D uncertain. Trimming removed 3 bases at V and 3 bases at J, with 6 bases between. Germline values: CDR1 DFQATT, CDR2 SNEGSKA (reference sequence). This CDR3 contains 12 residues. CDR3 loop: CSASPSGNTIYF. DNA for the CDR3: TGCAGTGCTAGTCCCAGTGGAAACACCATATATTTT.

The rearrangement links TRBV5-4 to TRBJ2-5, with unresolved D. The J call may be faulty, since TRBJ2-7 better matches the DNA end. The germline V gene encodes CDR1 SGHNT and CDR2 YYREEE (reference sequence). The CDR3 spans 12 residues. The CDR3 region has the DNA TGTGCCAGCAGCTTACCGCCCGGCGAGCAGTACTTC. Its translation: CASSLPPGEQYF.

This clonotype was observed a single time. The CDR3 DNA sequence: TGTGCCAGCAGCCAAGGAGGGAAGTACACCTTC. Protein product: CASSQGGKYTF. The chain uses TRBV3-1 and TRBJ1-2, with unresolved D. Germline V gene sequence: CDR1 LGHDT, CDR2 YNNKEL (reference sequence). The CDR3 runs to 11 residues. Between the trimmed V and J ends, which lost 1 base and 11 bases, there was a span of 8 bases.

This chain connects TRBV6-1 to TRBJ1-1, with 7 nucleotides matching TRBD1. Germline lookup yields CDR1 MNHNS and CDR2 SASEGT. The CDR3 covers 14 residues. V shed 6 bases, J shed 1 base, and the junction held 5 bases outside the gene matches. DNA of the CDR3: TGTGCCAGCAGCAAGACAGGGCGGAACACTGAAGCTTTCTTT. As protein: CASSKTGRNTEAFF.

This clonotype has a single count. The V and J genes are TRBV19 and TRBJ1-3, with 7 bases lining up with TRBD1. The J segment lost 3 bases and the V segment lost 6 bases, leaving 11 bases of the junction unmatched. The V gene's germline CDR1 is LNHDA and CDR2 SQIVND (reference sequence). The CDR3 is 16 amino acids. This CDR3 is CASSLGQRAYGNTIYF. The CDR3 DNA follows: TGTGCCAGTAGCCTGGGACAGCGGGCTTATGGAAACACCATATATTTT.

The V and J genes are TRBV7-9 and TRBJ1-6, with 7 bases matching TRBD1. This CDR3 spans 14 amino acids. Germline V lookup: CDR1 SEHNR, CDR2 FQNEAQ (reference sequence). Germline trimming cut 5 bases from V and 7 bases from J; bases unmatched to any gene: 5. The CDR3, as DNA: TGTGCCAGCAGCCACGGGACAGAAAATTCACCCCTCCACTTT. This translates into CASSHGTENSPLHF.

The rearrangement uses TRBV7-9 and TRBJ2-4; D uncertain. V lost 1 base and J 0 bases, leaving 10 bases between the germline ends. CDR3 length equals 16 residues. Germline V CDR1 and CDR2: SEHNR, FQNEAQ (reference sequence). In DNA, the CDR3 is TGTGCCAGCAGCTTAGGGACGGGTCTAGCCAAAAACATTCAGTACTTC. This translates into CASSLGTGLAKNIQYF.

The CDR3 nucleotides are TGTGCCAGCAGCCCTACTGCAGGGGCCGAAGAAAAACTGTTTTTT. As protein: CASSPTAGAEEKLFF. The V gene is TRBV7-8, the J gene TRBJ1-4; a possible D gene is TRBD1 (6 bases). The germline V gene encodes CDR1 SGHVS and CDR2 FQNEAQ. V shed 5 bases and J shed 8 bases, with 18 bases lying between them. The CDR3 contains 15 residues.

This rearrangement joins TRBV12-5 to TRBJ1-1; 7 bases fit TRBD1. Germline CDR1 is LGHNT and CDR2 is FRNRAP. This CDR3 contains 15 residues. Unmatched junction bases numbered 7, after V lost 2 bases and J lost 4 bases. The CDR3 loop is CASGLTPTGSTEAFF. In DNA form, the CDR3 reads TGTGCTAGTGGTTTGACCCCGACAGGGTCCACTGAAGCTTTCTTT.

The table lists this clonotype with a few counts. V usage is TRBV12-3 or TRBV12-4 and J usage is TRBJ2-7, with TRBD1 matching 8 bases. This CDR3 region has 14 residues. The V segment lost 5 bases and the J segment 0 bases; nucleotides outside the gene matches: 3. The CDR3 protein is CASSLGQGSYEQYF. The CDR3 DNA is TGTGCCAGCAGTCTAGGACAGGGCTCCTACGAGCAGTACTTC.